This is a list of T cell receptor beta chains from one sample in a study of patients and donors after allogeneic stem cell transplantation. TCRdb passed the RT-PCR reads through MiXCR, listing each CDR3 protein once. In the table there are roughly 960,000 distinct CDR3 sequences, 18% of which are singletons. The sequencing sample was made of blood, either unsorted or a sorted T cell fraction (not recorded which). These receptors all come from a human donor who was either an allogeneic HSCT recipient or a stem cell or donor lymphocyte infusion donor (not recorded which). It is not recorded whose cells these are; they may come from a transplant donor. The CDR3 runs from the conserved cysteine through the conserved F or W. Fields, in order: CDR3 DNA, CDR3 protein, V gene, J gene, clone size, D gene. D genes are given only for firm matches. Clone size is given for some rows only: seen once, a few or many times, or a class if the clone is expanded.

DNA: TGTGCCAGCAGTATTCAGAACTATAGAGGGGGTGCCACTGAAGCTTTCTTT
CDR3: CASSIQNYRGGATEAFF
V: TRBV2
J: TRBJ1-1
size: -
D: -

DNA: TGTGCCAGCAGCCCCTCCGGGATTGAGCAGTTCTTC
CDR3: CASSPSGIEQFF
V: TRBV4-2
J: TRBJ2-1
size: many
D: -

DNA: TGTGCCAGCAGTTTGGCGGGGGGCCGCCAAGAGACCCAGTACTTC
CDR3: CASSLAGGRQETQYF
V: TRBV12-3/TRBV12-4
J: TRBJ2-5
size: many
D: TRBD2

DNA: TGCAGTGCAAGGGGATTGGCGGGGGCATTATCCTACAATGAGCAGTTCTTC
CDR3: CSARGLAGALSYNEQFF
V: TRBV20-1
J: TRBJ2-1
size: -
D: -

DNA: TGCAGTGCTATGGGACCAACTACGCAGTATTTT
CDR3: CSAMGPTTQYF
V: TRBV20-1
J: TRBJ2-3
size: -
D: -

DNA: TGTGCCAGCAGCTTTACGGGATCGCAAGAGACCCAGTACTTC
CDR3: CASSFTGSQETQYF
V: TRBV5-8
J: TRBJ2-5
size: -
D: -

DNA: TGTGCCAGCAGTGAATCAGGCACTGAAGCTTTCTTT
CDR3: CASSESGTEAFF
V: TRBV12-3/TRBV12-4
J: TRBJ1-1
size: many
D: -

DNA: TGCAGTGCTAGAGATTCGGCAGGGGTCTACGAGCAGTACTTC
CDR3: CSARDSAGVYEQYF
V: TRBV20-1
J: TRBJ2-7
size: -
D: -

DNA: TGTGCCAGCAGTGATTGGGCGGGGAACACTGAAGCTTTCTTT
CDR3: CASSDWAGNTEAFF
V: TRBV2
J: TRBJ1-1
size: -
D: -

DNA: TGTGCCAGCAGTCCATGGACAGGGTTGGGGGGTCAGCCCCAGCATTTT
CDR3: CASSPWTGLGGQPQHF
V: TRBV28
J: TRBJ1-5
size: few
D: TRBD1

DNA: TGTGCCAGCAGCTTAGTAGCGGGGGGAGTGGAGACCCAGTACTTC
CDR3: CASSLVAGGVETQYF
V: TRBV7-3
J: TRBJ2-5
size: -
D: TRBD2

DNA: TGTGCTAGTGGTTATGGGACTAGCCGAACCACCGGGGAGCTGTTTTTT
CDR3: CASGYGTSRTTGELFF
V: TRBV12-5
J: TRBJ2-2
size: few
D: TRBD2

DNA: TGCAGTGCTACCAGGGCGGGCTATAATTCACCCCTCCACTTT
CDR3: CSATRAGYNSPLHF
V: TRBV20-1
J: TRBJ1-6
size: -
D: -

DNA: TGTGCCAGCAGCTTAACAACGGGAGGGCCGTACGAGCAGTACTTC
CDR3: CASSLTTGGPYEQYF
V: TRBV7-3
J: TRBJ2-7
size: -
D: TRBD2

DNA: TGTGCCAGCAGCTTAGGAGCAGTACACGGAGATACGCAGTATTTT
CDR3: CASSLGAVHGDTQYF
V: TRBV11-2
J: TRBJ2-3
size: -
D: -

DNA: TGTGCCAGCAGACCCATTGCGGAGGGGACCCAGTACTTC
CDR3: CASRPIAEGTQYF
V: TRBV28
J: TRBJ2-5
size: -
D: -

DNA: TGTGCCAGCAGCCAGCCCGACAGGCCGAACACTGAAGCTTTCTTT
CDR3: CASSQPDRPNTEAFF
V: TRBV7-9
J: TRBJ1-1
size: -
D: -

DNA: TGTGCCAGCAGCTTAGAGTTCAGCGGAGCCAAAAACATTCAGTACTTC
CDR3: CASSLEFSGAKNIQYF
V: TRBV7-6
J: TRBJ2-4
size: many
D: -

DNA: TGCGCCAGCAGCTCGGTGGGTGGTCCAATGAATGAGCAGTTCTTC
CDR3: CASSSVGGPMNEQFF
V: TRBV5-1
J: TRBJ2-1
size: -
D: -

DNA: TGCAGTGCTAGCCGGGGTAAAGCTTTCTTT
CDR3: CSASRGKAFF
V: TRBV20-1
J: TRBJ1-1
size: few
D: -

DNA: TGTGCCAGCTCACCAGCACAGGGGGTATACGAGCAGTACTTC
CDR3: CASSPAQGVYEQYF
V: TRBV18
J: TRBJ2-7
size: -
D: TRBD1

DNA: TGTGCCAGCAGCTTATGGGGTAGCGGGCCATACAATGAGCAGTTCTTC
CDR3: CASSLWGSGPYNEQFF
V: TRBV5-5
J: TRBJ2-1
size: -
D: TRBD2

DNA: TGTGCCAGCAGCTTGGATGGAGGGATCGGAATTTACGAGCAGTACTTC
CDR3: CASSLDGGIGIYEQYF
V: TRBV5-8
J: TRBJ2-7
size: -
D: -

DNA: TGTGCCAGCAGCCGTACTAGCGGGGGGGCGTCCTACAATGAGCAGTTCTTC
CDR3: CASSRTSGGASYNEQFF
V: TRBV6-1
J: TRBJ2-1
size: -
D: TRBD2

DNA: TGTGCCAGCAGCACCCTACGGGCAGGGACAGCTTTCTTT
CDR3: CASSTLRAGTAFF
V: TRBV7-6
J: TRBJ1-1
size: few
D: -

DNA: TGCGCCAGCAGCGGGGACAGTGCCAAGCAGTACTTC
CDR3: CASSGDSAKQYF
V: TRBV5-1
J: TRBJ2-7
size: few
D: TRBD1

DNA: TGTGCCAGCAGCAAGCCACTAGCGGGGGTAACAGATACGCAGTATTTT
CDR3: CASSKPLAGVTDTQYF
V: TRBV7-3
J: TRBJ2-3
size: -
D: TRBD2

DNA: TGCAGCGTTATCAGAGAGGGCACTAAAGCTTTCTTT
CDR3: CSVIREGTKAFF
V: TRBV29-1
J: TRBJ1-1
size: -
D: -

DNA: TGTGCCAGCAGCTCCCTCTCGCCGGGACAGGGGGCGACCCAGTACTTC
CDR3: CASSSLSPGQGATQYF
V: TRBV7-2
J: TRBJ2-5
size: -
D: TRBD1

DNA: TGTGCCAGCCGGTGGAATATCGCTAACTATGGCTACACCTTC
CDR3: CASRWNIANYGYTF
V: TRBV19
J: TRBJ1-2
size: few
D: -

DNA: TGTGCCACCAGTGATTCGAAGACAAATGAGTATTTT
CDR3: CATSDSKTNEYF
V: TRBV24-1
J: TRBJ2-3
size: -
D: -

DNA: TGTGCCAGCACCCCGGGGAATAAAAACATTCAGTACTTC
CDR3: CASTPGNKNIQYF
V: TRBV12-3/TRBV12-4
J: TRBJ2-4
size: few
D: -

DNA: TGTGCCAGCAGCTTACTTACGTCCGGGGAGCTGTTTTTT
CDR3: CASSLLTSGELFF
V: TRBV7-9
J: TRBJ2-2
size: few
D: -

DNA: TGTGCCAGCAGTCCGACTAGCGGGAGATACAATGAGCAGTTCTTC
CDR3: CASSPTSGRYNEQFF
V: TRBV28
J: TRBJ2-1
size: many
D: TRBD2

DNA: TGTGCCAGCATGGTAGGATTATATGGCTACACCTTC
CDR3: CASMVGLYGYTF
V: TRBV2
J: TRBJ1-2
size: -
D: -

DNA: TGCAGTGCTAACGCCCTCGGACAGGGGCCCTACAATGAGCAGTTCTTC
CDR3: CSANALGQGPYNEQFF
V: TRBV20-1
J: TRBJ2-1
size: many
D: TRBD1

DNA: TGTGCCAGCAGCCTACCCAACGGGACTAGCGGGAGCCCCTACGAGCAGTACTTC
CDR3: CASSLPNGTSGSPYEQYF
V: TRBV11-2
J: TRBJ2-7
size: -
D: TRBD2

DNA: TGTGCCAGCAGGGATACTAGCCCCCCATACAATGAGCAGTTCTTC
CDR3: CASRDTSPPYNEQFF
V: TRBV2
J: TRBJ2-1
size: few
D: -

DNA: TGCAGTGCCGCCACACGGACGACCCCCTACAATGAGCAGTTCTTC
CDR3: CSAATRTTPYNEQFF
V: TRBV20-1
J: TRBJ2-1
size: few
D: -

DNA: TGTGCCAGCAGCCACCTCCATATTGGGCAGGCAGATACGCAGTATTTT
CDR3: CASSHLHIGQADTQYF
V: TRBV4-2
J: TRBJ2-3
size: -
D: -

DNA: TGTGCCAGCAGTGCTGGTCTTCTCAGGCAGTATTTT
CDR3: CASSAGLLRQYF
V: TRBV2
J: TRBJ2-3
size: few
D: -